A single sample is the source of the 21 T cell receptor beta chains below, sequenced in a study of blood T cell repertoires in COVID-19. Using immunoSEQ multiplex PCR, the repertoire was profiled, and TCRdb retains in-frame clones only, with some absent. This table has about 110,000 clones, about 83% appearing once. Sequenced input: peripheral blood. These receptor sequences come from a woman in her 70s with acute or convalescent COVID-19.

This chain connects TRBV7-3 to TRBJ1-1, with TRBD1 as a possible D gene (5 bases). The CDR3 runs 15 residues. CDR1 is SGHTA and CDR2 is FQGTGA in the germline V gene. Trimming removed 2 bases at V and 4 bases at J, with 14 bases between. Written as DNA, the CDR3 is TGTGCCAGCAGCTTAGAGAGCGGGAGGGGCACTGAAGCTTTCTTT. Protein sequence: CASSLESGRGTEAFF. Looking up the rest from reference TRBV7-3 and TRBJ1-1 gives the full variable domain: GAGVSQTPSNKVTEKGKYVELRCDPISGHTALYWYRQSLGQGPEFLIYFQGTGAADDSGLPNDRFFAVRPEGSVSTLKIQRTERGDSAVYLCASSLESGRGTEAFFGQGTRLTVV.

V and J are TRBV9 and TRBJ1-2; TRBD1 matches 7 bases. The germline V gene encodes CDR1 SGDLS and CDR2 YYNGEE. The CDR3 has 14 amino acids. J was trimmed by 5 bases and V by 0 bases; bases with no gene match: 4. DNA of the CDR3: TGTGCCAGCAGCGTAGGCGAGGGGGCGTATGGCTACACCTTC. Translating it yields CASSVGEGAYGYTF.

The chain carries TRBV4-1 and TRBJ2-7; 8 nucleotides line up with TRBD1. The CDR3 sequence is 14 residues long. V trimming: 0 bases; J trimming: 9 bases; junction bases outside the gene matches: 7. The germline CDR1 and CDR2 sequences are MGHRA and YSYEKL. The chain's CDR3 is CASSQEVSGTGQYF. CDR3 coding DNA: TGCGCCAGCAGCCAAGAAGTATCGGGGACAGGGCAGTACTTC.

The chain carries TRBV29-1 and TRBJ1-2, with 10 bases lining up with TRBD1. CDR1 is SQVTM, CDR2 ANQGSEA, per germline. The CDR3 extends over 13 amino acids. V lost 4 bases to trimming and J lost 7 bases; unmatched junction nucleotides: 6. The CDR3 region is CSVAGTGASGYTF. The CDR3 region has the DNA TGCAGCGTTGCTGGGACAGGGGCGAGTGGCTACACCTTC.

The genes are TRBV19 and TRBJ1-2; 8 nucleotides agree with TRBD1. Germline loops: CDR1 LNHDA, CDR2 SQIVND (reference sequence). Losses at the gene ends were 3 bases for V and 5 bases for J; bases not matched to a gene: 8. This CDR3 is built from 15 residues. CDR3 DNA sequence: TGTGCCAGTAGTATGGGCCAGGGGGCACCTTATGGCTACACCTTC. It encodes CASSMGQGAPYGYTF.

The CDR3 nucleotides are TGTGCCAGTTCTGACTACAGCTCCTACAATGAGCAGTTCTTC. This encodes CASSDYSSYNEQFF. The rearrangement joins TRBV18 to TRBJ2-1; D may be TRBD2 (5 bases). The V gene lost 9 bases and the J gene lost 0 bases, with 12 bases spanning the gap. The CDR3 is made up of 14 amino acids. Germline assignment: CDR1 KGHSH and CDR2 LQKENI.

The chain uses TRBV28 and TRBJ1-1; D uncertain. Germline V gene sequence: CDR1 MDHEN, CDR2 SYDVKM. The CDR3 is 14 residues long. Deletions cut 5 bases from V and 3 bases from J, with 13 bases between. CDR3 sequence: CASSPQDRYTEAFF. CDR3 in DNA: TGTGCCAGCAGTCCGCAGGATCGATACACTGAAGCTTTCTTT.

This sequence joins TRBV3-1 (or the pseudogene TRBV3-2) and TRBJ2-3; no reliable D call. Per germline, CDR1 LGHDT and CDR2 YNNKEL (reference sequence). The length of the CDR3 is 13 residues. V was clipped by 4 bases and J by 6 bases, with 11 bases between them. The CDR3 sequence is CASSPRRADTQYF. CDR3 nucleotides: TGTGCCAGCAGCCCGCGTAGAGCGGATACGCAGTATTTT.

This chain links TRBV23-1 with TRBJ2-7, with 7 bases that match TRBD2. TRBV23-1 is marked as an open reading frame, function uncertain. This CDR3 is 15 amino acids long. Trimming took 6 bases from V and 5 from J; bases not matched to a gene: 13. The CDR3 DNA is TGCGCCAGCAGCCAAGAATGTTGCGGGAGCCACGAGCAGTACTTC. Translated: CASSQECCGSHEQYF.

The J gene is TRBJ2-2, the V gene TRBV5-4; TRBD1 might be the D (6 bases). The V end lost 3 bases, the J end lost 4 bases, and 13 bases lay between the germline ends. This CDR3 contains 15 residues. Germline V gene data show CDR1 as SGHNT and CDR2 as YYREEE (reference sequence). The CDR3 loop is CASSSGQSPTGELFF. In DNA form, the CDR3 reads TGTGCCAGCAGCTCCGGACAGAGCCCCACCGGGGAGCTGTTTTTT.

The chain joins TRBV14 to TRBJ2-7; TRBD1 aligns across 8 bases. V dropped 3 bases and J dropped 5; count of bases not matched to a gene: 9. The germline V gene encodes CDR1 SGHDN and CDR2 FVKESK. There are 15 residues in the CDR3. CDR3 nucleotides: TGTGCCAGCAGCCAGCGGGACAGGAGAGTGAACGAGCAGTACTTC. It yields the protein CASSQRDRRVNEQYF.

The chain couples TRBV6-5 to TRBJ2-7; no clear D. Trimming removed 6 bases from V and 1 base from J, with 13 bases in between. The germline gives CDR1 MNHEY, CDR2 SVGAGI. This CDR3 is 14 amino acids long. CDR3 loop: CASSYNVGSYEQYV. Written as DNA, the CDR3 is TGTGCCAGCAGCTACAATGTCGGGTCCTACGAGCAGTACGTC.

The chain joins TRBV4-2 to TRBJ1-6, with D possibly TRBD1 on 6 matching bases. The CDR3 is 15 amino acids. V was shortened by 1 base and J by 4 bases, with 8 bases between the two germline ends. Germline V gene sequence: CDR1 LGHNA, CDR2 YNFKEQ. The CDR3 sequence is CASSQAGVYNSPLHF. The CDR3 bases are TGTGCCAGCAGCCAAGCAGGGGTGTATAATTCACCCCTCCACTTT.

The rearrangement joins TRBV5-1 to TRBJ1-1; no definite D call. The CDR3 runs to 14 residues. Trimming took off 6 bases at V and 4 bases at J, with 16 bases between the two ends. Germline CDR1 and CDR2: SGHRS and YFSETQ. The CDR3 here is CASKQYLPGTEAFF. The CDR3 coding sequence is TGCGCCAGCAAGCAGTACCTCCCGGGCACTGAAGCTTTCTTT.

The V and J genes are TRBV7-9 and TRBJ2-1; D perhaps matches TRBD2 (6 bases). Germline lookup yields CDR1 SEHNR and CDR2 FQNEAQ (reference sequence). This CDR3 spans 16 amino acids. Trimming shortened V by 4 bases and J by 5 bases, and 18 bases separated the two germline ends. The CDR3 DNA sequence: TGTGCCAGCAGCTCAGACCGACTAGTTCCACACAATGAGCAGTTCTTC. This codes for CASSSDRLVPHNEQFF.

V is TRBV2 and J is TRBJ2-1; TRBD2 aligns across 12 bases. Germline loops: CDR1 SNHLY, CDR2 FYNNEI. CDR3 length: 15 amino acids. J gave up 9 bases and V 0 bases, and 3 bases lay outside the gene matches. DNA for the CDR3: TGTGCCAGCAGTGAAGCGGGACTAGCGGGCTCTGAGCAGTTCTTC. Translation gives CASSEAGLAGSEQFF.

The V and J genes are TRBV6-1 and TRBJ2-5, with unresolved D. CDR1 and CDR2 from the germline V gene are MNHNS and SASEGT. Trimming shortened V by 3 bases and J by 5 bases, and 10 bases separated the two germline ends. The CDR3 totals 13 residues. In DNA, the CDR3 is TGTGCCAGCAGTGACCCTACCCCGGAGACCCAGTACTTC. It translates to CASSDPTPETQYF.

This clone was found once. The V call is TRBV3-1 (or the pseudogene TRBV3-2), the J call TRBJ2-3; 11 bases are a match to TRBD2. The germline V gene encodes CDR1 LGHDT and CDR2 YNNKEL (reference sequence). V was clipped by 1 base and J by 4 bases; unmatched bases: 4. The CDR3 runs 16 residues. CDR3 loop: CASSQVAGGPSDTQYF. The CDR3 DNA is TGTGCCAGCAGCCAAGTAGCGGGAGGGCCGTCAGATACGCAGTATTTT.

This chain uses TRBV6-6 with TRBJ1-1; D is unresolved. Germline-derived CDR1 and CDR2 are MNHNY and SVGAGI (reference sequence). Trimming removed 8 bases from V and 6 bases from J, with 19 bases in between. The CDR3 runs to 14 residues. Here the CDR3 DNA reads TGTGCCAGCGGGCTTAACGCGGTGGAGGCTGAAGCTTTCTTT. It codes for CASGLNAVEAEAFF.

The gene calls are TRBV28 and TRBJ1-5, with D possibly matching TRBD1 (5 bases). The CDR3 has 15 amino acids. V was shortened by 9 bases and J by 2 bases, with 17 bases between the two germline ends. The germline V gene has CDR1 MDHEN and CDR2 SYDVKM. The CDR3 sequence: CARVTASRGNQPQHF. The CDR3 DNA is TGTGCCAGGGTGACAGCCTCGAGAGGCAATCAGCCCCAGCATTTT.

The rearrangement joins TRBV6-5 to TRBJ2-3, with 8 bases matching TRBD2. This CDR3 is 15 amino acids long. Germline-derived CDR1 and CDR2 are MNHEY and SVGAGI. J lost 6 bases, V lost 2 bases, and 7 bases had no gene match. CDR3 sequence: CASSYGRGARDTQYF. DNA of the CDR3: TGTGCCAGCAGTTACGGGCGGGGGGCACGGGATACGCAGTATTTT.